This is a list of T cell receptor beta chains from one sample in a study of molecular identifiers for immune sequencing clone quantification. One entry per CDR3 protein results from TCRdb running MiXCR on the PCR reads. This table has some 320,000 distinct CDR3 sequences, 20% to 25% appearing once. The sequencing sample was made of naive CD8+ T cells from blood, with Jurkat cell RNA spiked in. The receptors come from a human donor in good health. Some libraries in this study had Jurkat cell RNA spiked in. CDR3s include the opening cysteine and the closing phenylalanine or tryptophan. The D gene is left open where the match is weak. Clone sizes are given selectively: once, few, many, or a class where the clone is expanded.

CASRGTSGLGEQYF | TGTGCCAGCAGGGGGACTAGCGGGCTGGGGGAGCAGTACTTC | TRBJ2-7 | TRBD2 | many | TRBV28
CASSSWPGLVTDTQYF | TGTGCCAGCAGCTCCTGGCCCGGGCTTGTAACAGATACGCAGTATTTT | TRBJ2-3 | NA | NA | TRBV11-2
CASSRYRKETQYF | TGTGCCAGCAGTCGATATAGAAAAGAGACCCAGTACTTC | TRBJ2-5 | NA | many | TRBV12-3/TRBV12-4
CASSQEWPGGNQPQHF | TGCGCCAGCAGCCAAGAGTGGCCCGGGGGCAATCAGCCCCAGCATTTT | TRBJ1-5 | NA | many | TRBV4-1
CASSLLLAGINEQFF | TGTGCCAGCAGCTTACTACTAGCGGGGATCAATGAGCAGTTCTTC | TRBJ2-1 | TRBD2 | many | TRBV7-9
CSVNPTSGSTDTQYF | TGCAGCGTCAACCCCACTAGCGGGAGCACAGATACGCAGTATTTT | TRBJ2-3 | TRBD2 | many | TRBV29-1
CASSQKGPAGGRYNEQFF | TGCGCCAGCAGCCAAAAGGGACCTGCAGGGGGGCGGTACAATGAGCAGTTCTTC | TRBJ2-1 | NA | few | TRBV4-1
CASSTGGRTEAFF | TGTGCCAGTAGTACAGGGGGCCGAACTGAAGCTTTCTTT | TRBJ1-1 | TRBD1 | many | TRBV19
CASSPRQGGNQPQHF | TGTGCCAGCAGTCCCCGCCAGGGCGGCAATCAGCCCCAGCATTTT | TRBJ1-5 | NA | many | TRBV27
CASSLPDTTGANVLTF | TGTGCCAGCAGTCTCCCGGATACGACGGGGGCCAACGTCCTGACTTTC | TRBJ2-6 | NA | many | TRBV28
CASRGTLYNSPLHF | TGTGCCAGCAGGGGGACCTTGTATAATTCACCCCTCCACTTT | TRBJ1-6 | TRBD1 | many | TRBV19
CASGSSGPMEADTQYF | TGTGCTAGTGGTTCCTCGGGACCCATGGAGGCAGATACGCAGTATTTT | TRBJ2-3 | NA | many | TRBV12-5
CASSLVTGQDTQYF | TGTGCCAGCAGCTTAGTTACGGGCCAAGATACGCAGTATTTT | TRBJ2-3 | NA | many | TRBV7-2
CASSIGGTVNQPQHF | TGTGCCAGTAGTATAGGAGGGACGGTGAATCAGCCCCAGCATTTT | TRBJ1-5 | NA | few | TRBV19
CASSSASGYEQYF | TGTGCCAGCAGTTCGGCTAGCGGGTACGAGCAGTACTTC | TRBJ2-7 | TRBD2 | few | TRBV27
CASSLAGAYEQYF | TGCGCCAGCAGCTTAGCGGGAGCTTACGAGCAGTACTTC | TRBJ2-7 | TRBD2 | many | TRBV7-6
CASRLSGGDTGELFF | TGTGCCAGCAGACTTAGCGGGGGAGACACCGGGGAGCTGTTTTTT | TRBJ2-2 | TRBD2 | many | TRBV27
CASSQEVGGETSYEQYF | TGTGCCAGCAGCCAAGAAGTTGGGGGAGAGACCTCCTACGAGCAGTACTTC | TRBJ2-7 | NA | few | TRBV4-2
CSASPGLNTEAFF | TGCAGTGCTAGTCCAGGTCTGAACACTGAAGCTTTCTTT | TRBJ1-1 | NA | many | TRBV20-1
CASGSSGLAENTGELFF | TGTGCCAGCGGCTCGAGCGGACTAGCGGAGAACACCGGGGAGCTGTTTTTT | TRBJ2-2 | TRBD2 | NA | TRBV7-6
CASSPISGHNEKLFF | TGTGCCAGCAGTCCCATCAGTGGACATAATGAAAAACTGTTTTTT | TRBJ1-4 | NA | many | TRBV7-8
CASSRPGTGDGRMLETQYF | TGTGCCAGCAGCCGTCCCGGGACAGGGGACGGCCGGATGTTAGAGACCCAGTACTTC | TRBJ2-5 | TRBD1 | many | TRBV7-9
CASSFRGVTEETQYF | TGTGCCAGCAGTTTCCGAGGGGTGACAGAAGAGACCCAGTACTTC | TRBJ2-5 | NA | many | TRBV28
CSAPWAGDVRDTQYF | TGCAGTGCTCCGTGGGCAGGGGACGTTCGGGATACGCAGTATTTT | TRBJ2-3 | NA | NA | TRBV20-1
CATSDLLRDEQFF | TGTGCCACCAGTGACCTACTTAGGGATGAGCAGTTCTTC | TRBJ2-1 | NA | many | TRBV24-1
CASSELAGVIGQYF | TGCGCCAGCAGTGAGTTAGCCGGGGTTATCGGGCAGTACTTC | TRBJ2-7 | NA | NA | TRBV10-2
CASSLDRAFNEQYF | TGTGCCAGCAGTTTGGACAGGGCTTTTAACGAGCAGTACTTC | TRBJ2-7 | TRBD1 | many | TRBV6-5
CVSSSMGGSEAFF | TGTGTCAGCAGCTCAATGGGAGGGAGTGAAGCTTTCTTT | TRBJ1-1 | NA | NA | TRBV7-8
CASSEVSGEETQYF | TGTGCCAGCAGTGAAGTTAGCGGCGAAGAGACCCAGTACTTC | TRBJ2-5 | NA | many | TRBV25-1